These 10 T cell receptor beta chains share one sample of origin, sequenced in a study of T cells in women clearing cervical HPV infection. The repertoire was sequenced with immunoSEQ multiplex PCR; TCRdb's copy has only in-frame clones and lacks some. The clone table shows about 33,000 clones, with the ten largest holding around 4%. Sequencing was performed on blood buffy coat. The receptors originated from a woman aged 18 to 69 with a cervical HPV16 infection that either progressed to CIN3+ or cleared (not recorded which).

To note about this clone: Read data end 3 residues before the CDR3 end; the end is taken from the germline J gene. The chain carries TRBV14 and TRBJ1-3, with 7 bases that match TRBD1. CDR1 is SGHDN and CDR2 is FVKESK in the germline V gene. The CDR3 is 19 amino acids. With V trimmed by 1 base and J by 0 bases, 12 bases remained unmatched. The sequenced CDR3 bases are TGTGCCAGCAGCCAAGGGACTCCGGGGGACAGAAGCTCTGGAAACACC. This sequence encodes CASSQGTPGDRSSGNT. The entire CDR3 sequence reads CASSQGTPGDRSSGNTIYF.

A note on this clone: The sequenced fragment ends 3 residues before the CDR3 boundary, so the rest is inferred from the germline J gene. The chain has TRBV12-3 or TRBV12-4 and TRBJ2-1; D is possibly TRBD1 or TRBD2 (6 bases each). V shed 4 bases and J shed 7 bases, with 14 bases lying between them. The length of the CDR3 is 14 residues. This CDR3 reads CASSSFRRGNEQFF. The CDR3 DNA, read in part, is TGTGCCAGCAGTTCTTTTAGGAGGGGGAATGAG.

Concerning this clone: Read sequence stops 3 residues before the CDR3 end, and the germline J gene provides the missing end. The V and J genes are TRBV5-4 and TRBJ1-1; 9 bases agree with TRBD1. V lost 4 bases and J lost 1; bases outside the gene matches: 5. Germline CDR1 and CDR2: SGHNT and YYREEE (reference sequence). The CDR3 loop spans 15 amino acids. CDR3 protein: CASSTKQGANTEAFF. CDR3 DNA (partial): TGTGCCAGCAGCACAAAACAGGGGGCGAACACTGAA. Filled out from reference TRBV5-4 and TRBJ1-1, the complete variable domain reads ETGVTQSPTHLIKTRGQQVTLRCSSQSGHNTVSWYQQALGQGPQFIFQYYREEENGRGNFPPRFSGLQFPNYSSELNVNALELDDSALYLCASSTKQGANTEAFFGQGTRLTVV.

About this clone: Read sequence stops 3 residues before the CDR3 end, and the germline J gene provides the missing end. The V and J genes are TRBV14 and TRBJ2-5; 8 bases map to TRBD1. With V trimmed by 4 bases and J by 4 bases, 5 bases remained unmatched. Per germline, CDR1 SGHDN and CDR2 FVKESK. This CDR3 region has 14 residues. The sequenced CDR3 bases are TGTGCCAGCAGCCCCAGGGGGCTTGGAGAGACC. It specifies CASSPRGLGET. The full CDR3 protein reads CASSPRGLGETQYF.

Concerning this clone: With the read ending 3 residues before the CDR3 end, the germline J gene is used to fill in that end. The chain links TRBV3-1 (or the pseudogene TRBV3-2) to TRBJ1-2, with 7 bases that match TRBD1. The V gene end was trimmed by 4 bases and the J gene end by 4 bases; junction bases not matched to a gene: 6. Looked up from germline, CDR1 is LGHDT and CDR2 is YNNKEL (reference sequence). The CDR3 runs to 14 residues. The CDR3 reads CASSPRQGAYGYTF. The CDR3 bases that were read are TGTGCCAGCAGCCCCAGACAGGGCGCCTATGGC.

The CDR3 spells CAISGDRELAEETQYF. The CDR3 DNA, read in part, is TGTGCCATCAGCGGGGACAGGGAGTTAGCTGAAGAGACC. The rearrangement uses TRBV10-3 and TRBJ2-5; 9 bases are a match to TRBD1. The read halts 3 residues ahead of the CDR3 end, with the missing end drawn from the germline J gene. CDR3 length: 16 residues. Germline CDR1 reads ENHRY; CDR2 reads SYGVKD. Trimming cost V 6 bases and J 3 bases; bases outside gene matches: 11.

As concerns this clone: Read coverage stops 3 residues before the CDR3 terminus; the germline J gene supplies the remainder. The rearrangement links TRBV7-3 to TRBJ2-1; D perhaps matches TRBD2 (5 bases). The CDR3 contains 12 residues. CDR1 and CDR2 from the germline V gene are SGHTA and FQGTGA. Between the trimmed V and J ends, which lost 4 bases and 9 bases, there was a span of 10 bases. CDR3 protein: CASSSPAGEQFF. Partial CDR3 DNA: TGTGCCAGCAGCTCTCCCGCGGGTGAG.

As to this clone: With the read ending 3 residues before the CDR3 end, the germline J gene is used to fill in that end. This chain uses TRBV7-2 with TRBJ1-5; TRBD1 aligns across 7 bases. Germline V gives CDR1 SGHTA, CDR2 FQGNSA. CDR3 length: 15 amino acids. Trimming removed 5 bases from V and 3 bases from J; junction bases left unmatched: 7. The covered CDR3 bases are TGTGCCAGCAGCAGGGGGACAGCTATCAATCAGCCC. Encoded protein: CASSRGTAINQP. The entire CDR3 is CASSRGTAINQPQHF.

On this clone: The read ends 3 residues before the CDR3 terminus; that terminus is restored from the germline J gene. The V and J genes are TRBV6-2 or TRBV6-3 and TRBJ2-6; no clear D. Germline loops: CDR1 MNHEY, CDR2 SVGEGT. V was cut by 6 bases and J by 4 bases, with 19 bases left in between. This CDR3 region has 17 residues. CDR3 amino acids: CASSAHQGLPGANVLTF. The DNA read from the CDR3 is TGTGCCAGCAGCGCCCACCAAGGCCTGCCCGGGGCCAACGTC.

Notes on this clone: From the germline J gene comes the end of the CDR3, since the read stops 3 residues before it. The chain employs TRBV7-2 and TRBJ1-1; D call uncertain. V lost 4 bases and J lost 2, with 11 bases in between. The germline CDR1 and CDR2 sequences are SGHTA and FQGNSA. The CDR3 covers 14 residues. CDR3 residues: CASSSSYRNTEAFF. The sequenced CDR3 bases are TGTGCCAGCAGCTCCTCTTATAGAAACACTGAA.